This T cell receptor beta chain appears in the sequencing data of a study of Ad26.COV2.S vaccination and SARS-CoV-2 variants. Broader study findings: After vaccination, reports described spike-specific CD8+ and CD4+ T cell responses as showing substantial breadth. TCR breadth and depth estimates may have understated total T cell responses.

The ends were cut back, 0 bases at V and 2 bases at J, with 11 bases in the middle. The CDR3 sequence is 16 residues long. CDR1 and CDR2 (germline): SGHAT, FQNNGV. TCRdb's copy holds only in-frame clones and misses some; the assay was immunoSEQ multiplex PCR. This sample has under 95,000 clones, with approximately 82% found just once. Notes on this clone: Its antigen is still unknown.

Specimen: peripheral blood, collected after recovery from COVID-19. The clonotype comes from a human donor who had recovered from COVID-19. The chain couples TRBV11-2 to TRBJ2-1; weak D call: TRBD2 (6 bases). CDR3 protein: CASSLDGGGAYNEQFF. Here the CDR3 DNA reads TGTGCCAGCAGCTTAGATGGGGGAGGTGCCTACAATGAGCAGTTCTTC.